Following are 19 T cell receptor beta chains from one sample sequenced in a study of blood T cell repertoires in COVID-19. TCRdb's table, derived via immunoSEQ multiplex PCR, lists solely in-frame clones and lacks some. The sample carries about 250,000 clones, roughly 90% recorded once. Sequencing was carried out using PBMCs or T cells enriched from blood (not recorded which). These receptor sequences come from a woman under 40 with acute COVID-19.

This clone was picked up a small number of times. The CDR3 DNA is TGTGCCAGCAGTTCCCCGGGACAGCATGAAAAACTGTTTTTT. This gives the protein CASSSPGQHEKLFF. This chain uses TRBV28 with TRBJ1-4; 7 bases fit TRBD1. CDR3 size: 14 residues. V lost 4 bases, J lost 6 bases, and 5 bases stayed unmatched. Germline V CDR1 and CDR2: MDHEN, SYDVKM.

The CDR3 DNA reads as TGTGCCAGCAGCTTAGTTTTTCAGGGCGGACAGCCCCAGCATTTT. Encoded protein: CASSLVFQGGQPQHF. The J gene is TRBJ1-5, the V gene TRBV7-2; D may be TRBD1 (5 bases). V dropped 1 base and J dropped 7 bases, with 14 bases sitting between them. The CDR3 is 15 residues long. Looked up from germline, CDR1 is SGHTA and CDR2 is FQGNSA.

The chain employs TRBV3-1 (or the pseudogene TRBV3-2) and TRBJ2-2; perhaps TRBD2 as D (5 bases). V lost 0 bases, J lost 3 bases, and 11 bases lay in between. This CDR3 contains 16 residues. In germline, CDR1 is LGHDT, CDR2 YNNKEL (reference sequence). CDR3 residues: CASSQELRGDTGELFF. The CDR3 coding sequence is TGTGCCAGCAGCCAAGAACTTCGGGGAGACACCGGGGAGCTGTTTTTT.

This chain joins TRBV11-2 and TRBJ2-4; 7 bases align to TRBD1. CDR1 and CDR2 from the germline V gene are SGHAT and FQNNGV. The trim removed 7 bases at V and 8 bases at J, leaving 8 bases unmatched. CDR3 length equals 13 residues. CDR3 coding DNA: TGTGCCAGCACTAGAAAGGGGGCCTACATTCAGTACTTC. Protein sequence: CASTRKGAYIQYF.

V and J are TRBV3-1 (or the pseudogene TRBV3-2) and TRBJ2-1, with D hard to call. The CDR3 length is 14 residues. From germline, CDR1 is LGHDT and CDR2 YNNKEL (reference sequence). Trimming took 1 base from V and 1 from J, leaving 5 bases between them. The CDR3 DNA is TGTGCCAGCAGCCAAGCACAGTCCTACAATGAGCAGTTCTTC. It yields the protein CASSQAQSYNEQFF.

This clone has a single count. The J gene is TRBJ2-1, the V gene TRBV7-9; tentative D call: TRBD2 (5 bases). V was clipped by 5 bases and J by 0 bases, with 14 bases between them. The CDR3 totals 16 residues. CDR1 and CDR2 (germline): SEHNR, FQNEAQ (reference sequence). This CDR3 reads CASSPPVASSYNEQFF. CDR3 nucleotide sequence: TGTGCCAGCAGCCCTCCCGTAGCGAGCTCCTACAATGAGCAGTTCTTC.

The CDR3 DNA sequence: TGTGCCAGCAGTGAAGCCTGGAGGGTTTCCACTGAAGCTTTCTTT. As protein: CASSEAWRVSTEAFF. V gene TRBV6-1 combines with J gene TRBJ1-1, with no clear D. CDR1 and CDR2 from the germline V gene are MNHNS and SASEGT. This CDR3 has 15 residues. The V and J ends lost 0 bases and 4 bases respectively, with 12 bases between them.

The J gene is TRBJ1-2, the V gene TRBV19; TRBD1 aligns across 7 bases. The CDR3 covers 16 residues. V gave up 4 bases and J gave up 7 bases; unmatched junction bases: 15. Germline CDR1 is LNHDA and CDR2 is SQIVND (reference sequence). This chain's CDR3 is CASSKPRGQHKGGYTF. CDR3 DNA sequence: TGTGCCAGTAGTAAACCGCGGGGACAGCACAAGGGTGGCTACACCTTC.

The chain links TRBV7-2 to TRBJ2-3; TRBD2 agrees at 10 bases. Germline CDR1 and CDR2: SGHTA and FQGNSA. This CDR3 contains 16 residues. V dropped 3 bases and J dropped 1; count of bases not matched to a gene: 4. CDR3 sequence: CASSFRSGGGTDTQYF. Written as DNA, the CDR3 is TGTGCCAGCAGCTTCCGAAGCGGGGGGGGCACAGATACGCAGTATTTT.

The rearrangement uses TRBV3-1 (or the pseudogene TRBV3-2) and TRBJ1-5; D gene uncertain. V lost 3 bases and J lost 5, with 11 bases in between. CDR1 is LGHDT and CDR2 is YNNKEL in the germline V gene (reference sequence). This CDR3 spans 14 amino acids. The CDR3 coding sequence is TGTGCCAGCAGCCAGCTACCCCGGGATCAGCCCCAGCATTTT. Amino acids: CASSQLPRDQPQHF.

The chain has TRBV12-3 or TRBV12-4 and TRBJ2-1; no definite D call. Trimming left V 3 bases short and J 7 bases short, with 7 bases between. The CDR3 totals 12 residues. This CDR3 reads CASSFEVNEQFF. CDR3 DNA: TGTGCCAGCAGTTTCGAGGTTAATGAGCAGTTCTTC.

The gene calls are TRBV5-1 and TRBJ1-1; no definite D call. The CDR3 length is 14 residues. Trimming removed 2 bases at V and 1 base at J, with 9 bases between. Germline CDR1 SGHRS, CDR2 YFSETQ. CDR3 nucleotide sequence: TGCGCCAGCAGCTTCGCGGTTACGAACACTGAAGCTTTCTTT. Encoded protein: CASSFAVTNTEAFF.

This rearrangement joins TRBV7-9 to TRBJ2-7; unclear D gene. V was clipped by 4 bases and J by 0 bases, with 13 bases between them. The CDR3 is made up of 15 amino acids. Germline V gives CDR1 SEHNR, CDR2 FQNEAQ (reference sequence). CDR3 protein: CASSSPLQSSYEQYF. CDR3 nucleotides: TGTGCCAGCAGCTCCCCATTACAGAGCTCCTACGAGCAGTACTTC.

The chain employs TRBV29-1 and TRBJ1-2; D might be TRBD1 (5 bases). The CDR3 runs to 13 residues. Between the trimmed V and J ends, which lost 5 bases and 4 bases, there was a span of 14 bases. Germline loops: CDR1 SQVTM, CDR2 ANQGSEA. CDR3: CSVWEEGSYGYTF. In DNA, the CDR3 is TGCAGCGTTTGGGAGGAGGGGAGCTATGGCTACACCTTC.

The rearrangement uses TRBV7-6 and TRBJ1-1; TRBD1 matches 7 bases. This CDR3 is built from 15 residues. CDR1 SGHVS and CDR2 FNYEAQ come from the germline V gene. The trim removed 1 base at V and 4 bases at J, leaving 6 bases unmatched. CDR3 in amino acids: CASSLDPTGVTEAFF. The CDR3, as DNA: TGTGCCAGCAGCTTAGACCCCACAGGGGTCACTGAAGCTTTCTTT.

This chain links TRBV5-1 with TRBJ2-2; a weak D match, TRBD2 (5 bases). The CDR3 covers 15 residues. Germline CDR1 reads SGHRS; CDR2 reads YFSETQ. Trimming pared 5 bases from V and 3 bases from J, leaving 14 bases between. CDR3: CASRVLIGDTGELFF. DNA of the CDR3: TGCGCCAGCAGGGTTCTGATCGGGGACACCGGGGAGCTGTTTTTT.

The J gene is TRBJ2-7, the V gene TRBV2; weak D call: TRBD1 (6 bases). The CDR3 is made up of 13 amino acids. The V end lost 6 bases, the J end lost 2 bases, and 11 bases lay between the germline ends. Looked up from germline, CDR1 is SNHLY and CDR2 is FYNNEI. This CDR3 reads CASSLDSTYEQYF. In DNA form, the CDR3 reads TGTGCCAGCAGCCTGGACAGTACCTACGAGCAGTACTTC.

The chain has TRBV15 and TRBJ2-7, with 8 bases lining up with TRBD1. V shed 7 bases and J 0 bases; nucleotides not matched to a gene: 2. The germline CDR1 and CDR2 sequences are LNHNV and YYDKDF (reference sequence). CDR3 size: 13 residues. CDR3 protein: CATNDRGSYEQYF. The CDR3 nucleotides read TGTGCCACCAACGACAGGGGCTCCTACGAGCAGTACTTC.

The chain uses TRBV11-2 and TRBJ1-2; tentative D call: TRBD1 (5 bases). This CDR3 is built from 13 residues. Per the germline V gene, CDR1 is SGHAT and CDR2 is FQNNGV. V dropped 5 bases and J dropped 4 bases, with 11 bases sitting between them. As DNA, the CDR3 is TGTGCCAGCAGCCTCTCGCAGGGCTATGGCTACACCTTC. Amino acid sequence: CASSLSQGYGYTF.